This T cell receptor beta chain was obtained from a study of CD8 T cells in Susac syndrome. Random-hexamer reverse transcription was applied to about 0.45 to 1 ug RNA. An immunoSEQ multiplex PCR generated amplified TCR beta CDR3 products spanning 54 Vbeta and 13 Jbeta. TCRdb itself ran the immunoSEQ multiplex PCR reads through MiXCR, one entry per CDR3 protein. The repertoire holds hundreds of thousands of distinct CDR3 sequences, with approximately 84% as singletons. Trimming took 3 bases from V and 11 from J, leaving 10 bases between them. The CDR3 sequence is 11 residues long. Per germline, CDR1 SNHLY and CDR2 FYNNEI. Each multiple sclerosis control was a treatment-naive patient with relapsing-remitting disease that was either stable or active. This clonotype has a single count.

J is TRBJ1-1 and V is TRBV2; D unresolved. The TCR sequence derives from a human donor with multiple sclerosis. The sample comprised CD8+ T cells from PBMCs. CDR3 DNA: TGTGCCAGCAGTGACCGAAGAGGGGCTTTCTTT. This codes for CASSDRRGAFF. Supplemented by reference TRBV2 and TRBJ1-1, the full variable domain reads EPEVTQTPSHQVTQMGQEVILRCVPISNHLYFYWYRQILGQKVEFLVSFYNNEISEKSEIFDDQFSVERPDGSNFTLKIRSTKLEDSAMYFCASSDRRGAFFGQGTRLTVV.